This T cell receptor beta chain was found in a study of cytomegalovirus exposure and HLA in healthy donors. Study summary: In an earlier analysis, 90 million to 130 million unique TCR beta sequences were found from about 179 million T cells.

The study ran its PCR with 60 Vbeta and 13 Jbeta primers. Produced via immunoSEQ multiplex PCR; TCRdb's table is partial and in-frame only. The table lists about 100,000 clones, roughly 79% of them singletons. Remarks on this clone: Its antigen is unidentified.

The CDR3 spans 14 residues. From germline, CDR1 is MNHEY and CDR2 SVGAGI. With 2 bases removed from V and 2 bases from J, the gap between germline ends came to 9 bases. The study, taken as a whole, reports: Within a later analysis, the majority of CMV-associated TCR beta chains appeared HLA-restricted. Reports state that TCR beta sequences accurately predicted most subjects' HLA-A and HLA-B alleles.

The chain combines TRBV6-5 with TRBJ2-5, with D possibly matching TRBD1 (5 bases). Material for sequencing was PBMCs. The TCR was taken from a woman aged 70-85 years in good health and CMV-seropositive. This chain's CDR3 is CASSYRGGQETQYF. Here the CDR3 DNA reads TGTGCCAGCAGTTACAGGGGCGGACAAGAGACCCAGTACTTC.